Below are 8 T cell receptor beta chains sequenced from a single sample in a study of vaccination effects on CD4 cells after COVID-19. Antigen-specific CD4+ T cells were first expanded with viral peptide pools by the ViraFEST assay and only then sequenced. Scientists isolated CD4+ T cells after an approximately 9-day culture period ended. All study participants received two doses of BNT162b2 or mRNA-1273 vaccine. The data were produced by immunoSEQ multiplex PCR, yet TCRdb's version contains in-frame clones alone and is incomplete. The sample lists 70,000 to 95,000 clones; over 70% were seen once. No antigens are known for them. Specimen: CD4+ T cells from PBMCs cultured with HCoV-OC43 spike peptides, collected after COVID-19 vaccination. The subset here: HCoV-OC43 spike overlapping peptide pool stimulation. Receptors originate from a human donor who received a COVID-19 vaccine.

V gene TRBV19 combines with J gene TRBJ2-2, with a tentative D call TRBD2 (7 bases). Germline assignment: CDR1 LNHDA and CDR2 SQIVND (reference sequence). There are 16 residues in the CDR3. V was clipped by 1 base and J by 7 bases, with 16 bases between them. CDR3 protein: CASSIGLGGPNGELFF. Here the CDR3 DNA reads TGTGCCAGTAGTATAGGCCTGGGGGGGCCTAACGGGGAGCTGTTTTTT. Full variable domain (rest looked up from reference TRBV19 and TRBJ2-2): DGGITQSPKYLFRKEGQNVTLSCEQNLNHDAMYWYRQDPGQGLRLIYYSQIVNDFQKGDIAEGYSVSREKKESFPLTVTSAQKNPTAFYLCASSIGLGGPNGELFFGEGSRLTVL.

CDR3 sequence (DNA): TGTGCCAGCAGTTTTGGACAGAAGAATGAGCAGTTCTTC. Amino acid sequence: CASSFGQKNEQFF. The J gene is TRBJ2-1, the V gene TRBV3-1 (or the pseudogene TRBV3-2), with a weak D call TRBD1 (6 bases). The germline V gene has CDR1 LGHDT and CDR2 YNNKEL (reference sequence). The CDR3 runs 13 residues. Trimming removed 6 bases from V and 7 bases from J, with 13 bases in between.

This chain uses TRBV30 with TRBJ1-3, with D perhaps TRBD1 (6 bases). V lost 1 base to trimming and J lost 3 bases, with 13 bases between them. CDR3 length: 15 amino acids. Germline-derived CDR1 and CDR2 are GTSNPN and SVGIG (reference sequence). CDR3 region: CAWSGQGMIGNTIYF. CDR3 in DNA: TGTGCCTGGAGTGGGCAGGGGATGATTGGAAACACCATATATTTT.

This chain connects TRBV7-8 to TRBJ1-6; TRBD1 matches 7 bases. The CDR3 extends over 14 amino acids. After removal of 4 bases from V and 4 bases from J, the junction contained 1 base not matched to a gene. In germline, CDR1 is SGHVS, CDR2 FQNEAQ. The CDR3 spells CASSSGQYNSPLHF. Written as DNA, the CDR3 is TGTGCCAGCAGCTCGGGACAGTATAATTCACCCCTCCACTTT.

This rearrangement joins TRBV9 to TRBJ1-1; no definite D call. The CDR3 consists of 19 residues. V was clipped by 0 bases and J by 1 base, with 22 bases between them. From germline, CDR1 is SGDLS and CDR2 YYNGEE. In DNA, the CDR3 is TGTGCCAGCAGCGTAGAGGGATTGTCGGGCTCGGCCAGGAACACTGAAGCTTTCTTT. Translating it yields CASSVEGLSGSARNTEAFF.

The V and J genes are TRBV24-1 and TRBJ1-1, with D uncertain. The CDR3 is 12 residues long. Germline V gene lookup returns CDR1 KGHDR and CDR2 SFDVKD. V dropped 9 bases and J dropped 1 base, with 8 bases sitting between them. The CDR3 sequence: CATATENTEAFF. In DNA form, the CDR3 reads TGTGCCACCGCCACAGAGAACACTGAAGCTTTCTTT.

This rearrangement joins TRBV6-6 to TRBJ2-5, with 8 nucleotides matching TRBD1. CDR3 size: 15 residues. Germline CDR1 reads MNHNY; CDR2 reads SVGAGI (reference sequence). Trimming cost V 5 bases and J 5 bases; bases outside gene matches: 10. The CDR3 protein is CASSVPTGGRETQYF. CDR3 DNA sequence: TGTGCCAGCAGTGTCCCAACAGGGGGGCGGGAGACCCAGTACTTC.

This chain links TRBV5-4 with TRBJ2-3; TRBD1 matches at 7 bases. The CDR3 length is 14 residues. Unmatched junction bases numbered 5, after V lost 4 bases and J lost 3 bases. Germline-derived CDR1 and CDR2 are SGHNT and YYREEE (reference sequence). CDR3 sequence reads: CASSMGQRTDTQYF. CDR3 nucleotides: TGTGCCAGCAGCATGGGACAGAGAACAGATACGCAGTATTTT.